This T cell receptor (beta chain) was found in a study of T-cell reconstitution after alpha-beta-depleted transplantation in children. Unique molecular identifiers tagged the TCRbeta library. Via MiXCR, TCRdb re-called the PCR reads, giving one row per CDR3 protein. The data show just over 950,000 distinct CDR3 sequences, roughly 31% seen once. Germline CDR1 SEHNR, CDR2 FQNEAQ (reference sequence). V was clipped by 5 bases and J by 5 bases, with 13 bases between them. This CDR3 is 14 amino acids long. Sequenced material: PBMCs, mostly from graft donor cells, taken 360 days after TCRalphabeta/CD19-depleted stem cell transplant. The clonotype originates from a boy younger than two who had a stem cell transplant for SCID, so the T cells may come from the graft donor. The V gene is TRBV7-9, the J gene TRBJ2-1; D is uncertain. This chain's CDR3 is CASSPRNINNEQFF. CDR3 nucleotides: TGTGCCAGCAGCCCCAGAAATATTAACAATGAGCAGTTCTTC.